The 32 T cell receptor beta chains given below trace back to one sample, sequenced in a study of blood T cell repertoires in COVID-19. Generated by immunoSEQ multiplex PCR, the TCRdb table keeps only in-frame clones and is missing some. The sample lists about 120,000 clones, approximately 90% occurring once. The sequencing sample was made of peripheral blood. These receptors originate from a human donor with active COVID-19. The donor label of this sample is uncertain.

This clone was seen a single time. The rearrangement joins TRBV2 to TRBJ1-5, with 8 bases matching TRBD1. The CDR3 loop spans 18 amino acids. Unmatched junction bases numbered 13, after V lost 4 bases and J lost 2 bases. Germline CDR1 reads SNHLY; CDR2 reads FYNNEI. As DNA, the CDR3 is TGTGCCAGCAGTGGGGATCACAGGGGGGTTAGGGGCAATCAGCCCCAGCATTTT. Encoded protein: CASSGDHRGVRGNQPQHF.

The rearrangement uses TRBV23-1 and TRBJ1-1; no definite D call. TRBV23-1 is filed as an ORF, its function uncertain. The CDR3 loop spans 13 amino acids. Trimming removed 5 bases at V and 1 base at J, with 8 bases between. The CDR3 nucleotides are TGCGCCAGCAGTACCACTAGGAACACTGAAGCTTTCTTT. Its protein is CASSTTRNTEAFF.

CDR3 in amino acids: CASSIQRQGGYGYTF. CDR3 DNA sequence: TGTGCCAGCAGCATACAAAGACAAGGTGGCTATGGCTACACCTTC. This chain uses TRBV7-2 with TRBJ1-2; D unclear. CDR1 and CDR2 (germline): SGHTA, FQGNSA. Trimming cost V 5 bases and J 4 bases, with 17 bases left between them. The length of the CDR3 is 15 residues.

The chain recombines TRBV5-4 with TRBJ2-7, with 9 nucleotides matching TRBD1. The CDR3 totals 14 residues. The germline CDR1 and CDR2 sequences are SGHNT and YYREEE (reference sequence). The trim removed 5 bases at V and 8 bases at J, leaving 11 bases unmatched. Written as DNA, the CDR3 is TGTGCCAGCAGGCTACCGGGACAGGGACGAAAGCAGTACTTC. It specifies CASRLPGQGRKQYF.

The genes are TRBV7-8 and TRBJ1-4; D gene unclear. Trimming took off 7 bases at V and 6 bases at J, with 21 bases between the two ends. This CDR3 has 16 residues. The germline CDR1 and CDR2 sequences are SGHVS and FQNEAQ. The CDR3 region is CASTPVAGVLDEKLFF. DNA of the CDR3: TGTGCCAGCACCCCCGTGGCCGGGGTTCTCGATGAAAAACTGTTTTTT.

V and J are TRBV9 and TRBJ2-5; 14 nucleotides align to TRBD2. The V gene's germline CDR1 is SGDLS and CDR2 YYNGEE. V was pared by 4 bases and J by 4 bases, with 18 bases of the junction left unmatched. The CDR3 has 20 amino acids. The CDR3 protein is CASSSPRQGLAGERGETQYF. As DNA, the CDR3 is TGTGCCAGCAGCAGCCCCCGGCAGGGACTAGCGGGGGAGAGGGGAGAGACCCAGTACTTC.

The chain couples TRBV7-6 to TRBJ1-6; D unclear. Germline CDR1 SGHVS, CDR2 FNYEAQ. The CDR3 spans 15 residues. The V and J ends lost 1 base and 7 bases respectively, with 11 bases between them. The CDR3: CASSLDRGTNSPLHF. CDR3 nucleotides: TGTGCCAGCAGCTTAGATCGGGGAACAAATTCACCCCTCCACTTT. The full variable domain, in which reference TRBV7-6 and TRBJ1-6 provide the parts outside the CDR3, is GAGVSQSPRYKVTKRGQDVALRCDPISGHVSLYWYRQALGQGPEFLTYFNYEAQQDKSGLPNDRFSAERPEGSISTLTIQRTEQRDSAMYRCASSLDRGTNSPLHFGNGTRLTVT.

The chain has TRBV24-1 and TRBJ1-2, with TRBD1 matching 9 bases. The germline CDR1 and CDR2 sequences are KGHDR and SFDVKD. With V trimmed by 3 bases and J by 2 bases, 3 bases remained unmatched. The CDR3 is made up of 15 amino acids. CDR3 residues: CATSDTGGANYGYTF. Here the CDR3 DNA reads TGTGCCACCAGTGATACAGGGGGCGCGAACTATGGCTACACCTTC.

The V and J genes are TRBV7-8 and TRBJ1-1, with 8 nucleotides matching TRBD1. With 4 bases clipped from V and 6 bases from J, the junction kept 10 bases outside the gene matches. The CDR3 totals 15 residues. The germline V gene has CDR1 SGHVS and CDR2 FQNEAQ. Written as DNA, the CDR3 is TGTGCCAGCAGCTCTAGGACAGGGAGCTTCGCTGAAGCTTTCTTT. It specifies CASSSRTGSFAEAFF.

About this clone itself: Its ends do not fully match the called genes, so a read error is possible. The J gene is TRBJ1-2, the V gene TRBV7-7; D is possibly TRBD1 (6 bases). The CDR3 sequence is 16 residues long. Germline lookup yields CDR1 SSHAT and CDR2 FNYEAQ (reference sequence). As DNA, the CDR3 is TGTGCTAGCAGCTTAGGCCGACAGGTTCGACAAGTCGGCTACACCTTC. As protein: CASSLGRQVRQVGYTF.

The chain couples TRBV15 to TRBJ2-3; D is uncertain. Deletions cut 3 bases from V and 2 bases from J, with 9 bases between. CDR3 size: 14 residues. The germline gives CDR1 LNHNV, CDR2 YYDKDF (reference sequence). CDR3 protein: CATSRRAYTDTQYF. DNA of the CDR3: TGTGCCACCAGCAGGAGAGCGTACACAGATACGCAGTATTTT.

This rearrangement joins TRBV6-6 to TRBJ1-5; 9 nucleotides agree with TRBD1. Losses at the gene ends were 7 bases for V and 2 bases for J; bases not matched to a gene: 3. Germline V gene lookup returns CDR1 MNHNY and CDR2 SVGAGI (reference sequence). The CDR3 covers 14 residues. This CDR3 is CASTRTGGNQPQHF. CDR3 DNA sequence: TGTGCCAGCACCCGGACAGGGGGCAATCAGCCCCAGCATTTT.

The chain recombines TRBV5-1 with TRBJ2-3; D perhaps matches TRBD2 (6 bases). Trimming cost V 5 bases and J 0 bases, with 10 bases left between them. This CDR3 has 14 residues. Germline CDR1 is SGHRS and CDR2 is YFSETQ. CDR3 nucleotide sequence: TGCGCCAGCAGTGGTCTAGCGAGCACAGATACGCAGTATTTT. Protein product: CASSGLASTDTQYF.

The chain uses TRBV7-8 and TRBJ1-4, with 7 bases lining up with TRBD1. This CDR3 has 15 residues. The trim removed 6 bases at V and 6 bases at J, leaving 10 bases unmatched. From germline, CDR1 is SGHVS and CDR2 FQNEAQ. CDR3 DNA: TGTGCCAGCAGACCGTCAGGGGGTATAGATGAAAAACTGTTTTTT. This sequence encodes CASRPSGGIDEKLFF.

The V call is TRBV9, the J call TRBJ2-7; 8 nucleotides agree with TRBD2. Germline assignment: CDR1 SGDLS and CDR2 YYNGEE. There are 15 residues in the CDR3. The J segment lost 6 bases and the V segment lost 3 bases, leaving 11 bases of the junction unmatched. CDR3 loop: CASSAGGNRESEQYF. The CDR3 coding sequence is TGTGCCAGCAGCGCGGGGGGGAACAGGGAGTCCGAGCAGTACTTC. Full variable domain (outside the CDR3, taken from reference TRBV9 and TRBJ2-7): DSGVTQTPKHLITATGQRVTLRCSPRSGDLSVYWYQQSLDQGLQFLIQYYNGEERAKGNILERFSAQQFPDLHSELNLSSLELGDSALYFCASSAGGNRESEQYFGPGTRLTVT.

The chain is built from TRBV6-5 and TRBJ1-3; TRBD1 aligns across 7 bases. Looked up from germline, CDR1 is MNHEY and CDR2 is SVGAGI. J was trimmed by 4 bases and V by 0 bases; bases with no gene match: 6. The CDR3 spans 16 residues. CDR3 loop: CASSYSATGLGNTIYF. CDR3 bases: TGTGCCAGCAGTTACTCCGCGACAGGGTTGGGAAACACCATATATTTT.

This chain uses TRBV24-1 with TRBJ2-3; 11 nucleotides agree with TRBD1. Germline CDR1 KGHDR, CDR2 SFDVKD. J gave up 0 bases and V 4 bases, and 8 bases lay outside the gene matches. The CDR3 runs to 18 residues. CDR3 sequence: CATSDRPGTGGSTDTQYF. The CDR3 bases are TGTGCCACCAGTGACCGCCCTGGGACAGGGGGGAGCACAGATACGCAGTATTTT.

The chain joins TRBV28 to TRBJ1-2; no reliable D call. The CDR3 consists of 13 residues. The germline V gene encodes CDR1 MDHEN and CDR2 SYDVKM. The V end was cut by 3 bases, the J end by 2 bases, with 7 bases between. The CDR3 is CASSLRENYGYTF. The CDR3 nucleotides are TGTGCCAGCAGTTTGAGGGAGAACTATGGCTACACCTTC.

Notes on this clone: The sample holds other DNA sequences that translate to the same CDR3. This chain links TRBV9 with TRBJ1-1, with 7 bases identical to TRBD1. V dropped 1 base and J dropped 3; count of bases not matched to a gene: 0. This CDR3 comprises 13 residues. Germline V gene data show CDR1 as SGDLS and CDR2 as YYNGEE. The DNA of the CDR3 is TGTGCCAGCAGCGTACAGGGGGACACTGAAGCTTTCTTT. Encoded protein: CASSVQGDTEAFF.

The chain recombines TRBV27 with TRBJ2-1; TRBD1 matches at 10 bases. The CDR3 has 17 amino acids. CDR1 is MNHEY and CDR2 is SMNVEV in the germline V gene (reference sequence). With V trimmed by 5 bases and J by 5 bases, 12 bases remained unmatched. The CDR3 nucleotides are TGTGCCAGCAGTACCCCGACAGGGGGCGAGGGGAACAATGAGCAGTTCTTC. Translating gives CASSTPTGGEGNNEQFF.

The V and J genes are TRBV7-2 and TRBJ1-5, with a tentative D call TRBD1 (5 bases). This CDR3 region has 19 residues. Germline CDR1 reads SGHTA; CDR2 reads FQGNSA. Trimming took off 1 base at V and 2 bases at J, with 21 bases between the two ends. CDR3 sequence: CASSLELGTGSWGNQPQHF. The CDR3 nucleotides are TGTGCCAGCAGCTTAGAATTAGGAACAGGTTCGTGGGGCAATCAGCCCCAGCATTTT.

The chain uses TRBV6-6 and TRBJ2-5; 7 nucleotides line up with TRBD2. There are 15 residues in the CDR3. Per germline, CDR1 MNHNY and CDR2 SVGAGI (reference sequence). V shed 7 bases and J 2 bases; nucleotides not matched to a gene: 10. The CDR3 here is CASNPGHSGQETQYF. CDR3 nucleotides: TGTGCCAGCAACCCTGGCCATAGCGGGCAAGAGACCCAGTACTTC.

CDR3 amino acids: CASSLQPGRTSEAFF. In nucleotides, the CDR3 is TGTGCCAGCAGCTTACAGCCGGGGAGAACAAGCGAAGCTTTCTTT. V gene TRBV7-8 combines with J gene TRBJ1-1; unclear D gene. The germline gives CDR1 SGHVS, CDR2 FQNEAQ. There are 15 residues in the CDR3. The V end was cut by 2 bases, the J end by 8 bases, with 18 bases between.

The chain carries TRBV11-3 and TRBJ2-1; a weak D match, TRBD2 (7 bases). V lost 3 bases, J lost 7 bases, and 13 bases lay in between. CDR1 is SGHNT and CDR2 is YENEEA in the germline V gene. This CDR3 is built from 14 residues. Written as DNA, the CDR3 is TGTGCCAGCAGCTTCGGGGGGCCACGGAATGAGCAGTTCTTC. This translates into CASSFGGPRNEQFF. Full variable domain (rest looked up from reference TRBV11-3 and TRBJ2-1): EAGVVQSPRYKIIEKKQPVAFWCNPISGHNTLYWYLQNLGQGPELLIRYENEEAVDDSQLPKDRFSAERLKGVDSTLKIQPAELGDSAVYLCASSFGGPRNEQFFGPGTRLTVL.

CDR3 sequence: CASSLVGSRLNTEAFF. Here the CDR3 DNA reads TGTGCCAGCAGCTTAGTGGGGAGCAGACTCAACACTGAAGCTTTCTTT. The rearrangement uses TRBV7-8 and TRBJ1-1; D is unclear. The CDR3 totals 16 residues. V was pared by 1 base and J by 2 bases, with 14 bases between. Looked up from germline, CDR1 is SGHVS and CDR2 is FQNEAQ.

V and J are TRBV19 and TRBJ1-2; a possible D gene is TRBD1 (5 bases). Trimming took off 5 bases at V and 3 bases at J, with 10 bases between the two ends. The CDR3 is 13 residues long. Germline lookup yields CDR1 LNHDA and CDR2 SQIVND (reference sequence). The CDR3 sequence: CASSHGGDYGYTF. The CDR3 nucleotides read TGTGCCAGTAGTCATGGGGGGGACTATGGCTACACCTTC.

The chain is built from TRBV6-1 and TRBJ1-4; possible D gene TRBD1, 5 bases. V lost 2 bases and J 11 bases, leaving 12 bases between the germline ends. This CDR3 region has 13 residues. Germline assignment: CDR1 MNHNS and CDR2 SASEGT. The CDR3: CASSEWQGWKLFF. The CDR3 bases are TGTGCCAGCAGTGAATGGCAGGGATGGAAACTGTTTTTT.

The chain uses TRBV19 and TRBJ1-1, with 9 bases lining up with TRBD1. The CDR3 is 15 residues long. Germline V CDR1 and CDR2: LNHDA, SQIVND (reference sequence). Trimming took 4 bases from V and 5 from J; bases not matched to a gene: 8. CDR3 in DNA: TGTGCCAGTAGTAGAAACAGGGGGCGGGAAACTGAAGCTTTCTTT. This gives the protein CASSRNRGRETEAFF. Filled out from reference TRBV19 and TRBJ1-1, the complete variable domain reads DGGITQSPKYLFRKEGQNVTLSCEQNLNHDAMYWYRQDPGQGLRLIYYSQIVNDFQKGDIAEGYSVSREKKESFPLTVTSAQKNPTAFYLCASSRNRGRETEAFFGQGTRLTVV.

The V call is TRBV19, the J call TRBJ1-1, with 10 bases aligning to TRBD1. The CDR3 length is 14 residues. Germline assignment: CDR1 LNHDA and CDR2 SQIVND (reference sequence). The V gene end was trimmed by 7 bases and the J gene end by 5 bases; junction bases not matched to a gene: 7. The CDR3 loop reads CASTTTGGGTEAFF. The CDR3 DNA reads TGTGCCAGTACCACGACAGGGGGCGGAACTGAAGCTTTCTTT.

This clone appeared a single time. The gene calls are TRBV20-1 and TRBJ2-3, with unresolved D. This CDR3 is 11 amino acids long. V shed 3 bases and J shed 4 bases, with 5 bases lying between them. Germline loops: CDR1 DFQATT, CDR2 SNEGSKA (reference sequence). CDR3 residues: CSASFSDTQYF. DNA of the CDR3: TGCAGTGCTAGCTTCTCAGATACGCAGTATTTT.

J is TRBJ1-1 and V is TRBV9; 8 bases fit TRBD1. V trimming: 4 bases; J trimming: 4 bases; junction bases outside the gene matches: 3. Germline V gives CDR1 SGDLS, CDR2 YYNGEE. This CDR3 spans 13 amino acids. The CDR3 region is CASSSGTGTEAFF. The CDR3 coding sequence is TGTGCCAGCAGCTCGGGGACAGGCACTGAAGCTTTCTTT.

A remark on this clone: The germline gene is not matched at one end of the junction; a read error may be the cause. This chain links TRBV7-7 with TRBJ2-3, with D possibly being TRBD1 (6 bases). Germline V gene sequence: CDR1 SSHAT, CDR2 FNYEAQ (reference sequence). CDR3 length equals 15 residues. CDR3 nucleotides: TGTGCTAGCAGCGCCGGGACACAAAGCACAGATACGCAGTATTTT. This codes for CASSAGTQSTDTQYF.